Here is one T cell receptor (beta chain) with its context. This receptor's antigen is unknown. No base qualities exist here, and no much larger clone lies one base off it. TCRbeta CDR3 regions were amplified from genomic DNA by means of the immunoSEQ Assay, a bias-controlled multiplex PCR. On the study's bioinformatics: Within the assay, amplification of reference gene primers was used to estimate how many nucleated cells each sample contained. To quantify the absolute abundance of each unique TCRbeta CDR3 rearrangement, sequence reads were collapsed and filtered. For each sample, productive Simpson clonality was calculated as the square root of Simpson's diversity index across productive rearrangements. In its TCRdb copy, this immuneACCESS table keeps in-frame sequences only and misses some clones. Where compared with another copy, unresolved V genes explain less than half of these, and the others have no known cause. V and J calls and clone size are as listed in that table; D and trimming were resolved from the DNA. In this sample the table shows 100,000 or so clones, roughly 87% of which occur a single time. Of the sample, 3.8% falls within the top ten clones.

The data were taken from a study of blood T cell repertoires in COVID-19 (TCRdb year 2020). Regarding the complete study: Collaborator samples came from the United States, Italy and Spain and covered acute and convalescent phases of COVID-19. Where available, HLA class I and class II types were obtained from metadata supplied by the sample provider rather than from assay-based typing. Nearly every sample came with metadata listing a de-identified subject ID, COVID-19 status, age in years and sex. The repertoires were made available in a free public database intended to serve as a resource for research on the immune response to SARS-CoV-2. Samples were obtained from the ongoing ImmuneRACE study (first 160 participants) and from 1,254 subjects provided by 6 global collaborators. Deeply sampled blood TCRbeta repertoires from subjects exposed to, actively infected with, or recovered from COVID-19 were included in the dataset. The material from the prospective study consisted of cDNA or gDNA derived from T cells, B-cell-depleted T cells, or PBMCs. The paper as a whole reports these results and caveats: The quantity of clinical and demographic metadata differed by source and by participant and was supplied without curation.

Each collaborating institution followed its own protocols to collect whole blood in K2EDTA tubes. For TCRbeta analysis, collaborators shipped samples as frozen whole blood, isolated PBMCs, or DNA extracted from either of those sample types. The CDR3, cysteine through phenylalanine, is 12 amino acids long. Here the CDR3 DNA is all that survives: 36 bases in frame from base 1. CDR1 and CDR2 are drawn from the germline V gene: MNHEY, SVGAGI. Trimming costs V 8 bases and J 12 bases, and their ends lie 14 bases apart. The sample taken for sequencing was peripheral blood. The source of this sequence is a man between 60 and 75 years old with acute or convalescent COVID-19. The chain uses TRBV6-5 and TRBJ1-6; TRBD1 might be the D gene, on 6 matching bases. CDR3 loop: CASATGFLPLHF. Here is the DNA: TGTGCCAGCGCCACAGGGTTCCTACCCCTCCACTTT.